The 5 T cell receptor beta chains below were found in one sample sequenced in a study of response to subunit inactivated influenza vaccine. TCRdb re-derived calls from the RT-PCR reads in MiXCR, one entry per CDR3 protein. Found here are approximately 500,000 distinct CDR3 sequences, around 13% of them singletons; the top ten hold 10% to 15%. The source was PBMCs from blood, collected about 40 days after vaccination. The receptors shown here come from a man aged 45-65 years who received an inactivated influenza vaccine.

The table lists this clonotype with a few counts. This chain links TRBV12-3 or TRBV12-4 with TRBJ2-2; TRBD1 matches 9 bases. The CDR3 extends over 15 amino acids. Unmatched junction bases numbered 9, after V lost 7 bases and J lost 6 bases. The CDR3 is CASTHGGQGPGELFF. The CDR3 DNA follows: TGTGCCAGCACCCACGGGGGACAGGGCCCCGGGGAGCTGTTTTTT.

This clonotype has a handful of counts. V is TRBV7-8 and J is TRBJ1-5; tentatively, D is TRBD1 (6 bases). Germline CDR1 and CDR2: SGHVS and FQNEAQ. This CDR3 contains 17 residues. Trimming removed 2 bases at V and 3 bases at J, with 17 bases between. The CDR3 DNA reads TGTGCCAGCAGCTTAAGGGGGGTCGGGGACCACAATCAGCCCCAGCATTTT. Protein product: CASSLRGVGDHNQPQHF. The whole variable domain, remainder taken from reference TRBV7-8 and TRBJ1-5, is GAGVSQSPRYKVAKRGQDVALRCDPISGHVSLFWYQQALGQGPEFLTYFQNEAQLDKSGLPSDRFFAERPEGSVSTLKIQRTQQEDSAVYLCASSLRGVGDHNQPQHFGDGTRLSIL.

J is TRBJ2-2 and V is TRBV5-1; no reliable D call. This CDR3 has 14 residues. V lost 6 bases to trimming and J lost 4 bases, with 13 bases between them. Germline CDR1 SGHRS, CDR2 YFSETQ. CDR3 amino acids: CASTNLSPTGELFF. CDR3 coding DNA: TGCGCCAGCACCAACCTTTCCCCCACCGGGGAGCTGTTTTTT. Filled out from reference TRBV5-1 and TRBJ2-2, the complete variable domain reads KAGVTQTPRYLIKTRGQQVTLSCSPISGHRSVSWYQQTPGQGLQFLFEYFSETQRNKGNFPGRFSGRQFSNSRSEMNVSTLELGDSALYLCASTNLSPTGELFFGEGSRLTVL.

This clonotype showed up just a few times. The chain links TRBV15 to TRBJ2-6; the D call may be TRBD1 or TRBD2 (5 bases each). Germline loops: CDR1 LNHNV, CDR2 YYDKDF (reference sequence). The CDR3 spans 16 residues. V was pared by 1 base and J by 2 bases, with 9 bases between. The DNA for the CDR3 is TGTGCCACCAGCAGAGCCAGGGACGCTGGGGCCAACGTCCTGACTTTC. Translated: CATSRARDAGANVLTF. Variable domain in full (rest from reference TRBV15 and TRBJ2-6): DAMVIQNPRYQVTQFGKPVTLSCSQTLNHNVMYWYQQKSSQAPKLLFHYYDKDFNNEADTPDNFQSRRPNTSFCFLDIRSPGLGDTAMYLCATSRARDAGANVLTFGAGSRLTVL.

The chain links TRBV24-1 to TRBJ2-2, with TRBD1 matching 8 bases. The germline V gene encodes CDR1 KGHDR and CDR2 SFDVKD. J was trimmed by 0 bases and V by 3 bases; bases with no gene match: 5. This CDR3 has 17 residues. For the CDR3, the DNA is TGTGCCACCAGTGATCCTAGACAGGGGTCGAACACCGGGGAGCTGTTTTTT. It specifies CATSDPRQGSNTGELFF.